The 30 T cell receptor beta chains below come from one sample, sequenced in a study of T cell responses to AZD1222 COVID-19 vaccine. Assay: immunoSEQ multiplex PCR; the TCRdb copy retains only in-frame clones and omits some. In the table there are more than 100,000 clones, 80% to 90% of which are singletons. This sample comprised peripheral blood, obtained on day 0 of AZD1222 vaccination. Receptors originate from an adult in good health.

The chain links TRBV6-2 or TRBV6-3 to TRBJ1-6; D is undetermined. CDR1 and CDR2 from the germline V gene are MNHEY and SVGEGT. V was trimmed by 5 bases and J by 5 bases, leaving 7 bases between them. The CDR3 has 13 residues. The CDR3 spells CASSRVNNSPLHF. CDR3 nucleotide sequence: TGTGCCAGCAGTAGAGTGAATAATTCACCCCTCCACTTT.

This chain's CDR3 is CATSRDVLNEQYF. CDR3 DNA: TGTGCCACCAGCAGAGATGTCCTGAACGAGCAGTACTTC. V is TRBV15 and J is TRBJ2-7; no reliable D call. CDR1 LNHNV and CDR2 YYDKDF come from the germline V gene (reference sequence). The V gene lost 0 bases and the J gene lost 5 bases, with 8 bases spanning the gap. The CDR3 consists of 13 residues. The whole variable domain, filled in from reference TRBV15 and TRBJ2-7, reads DAMVIQNPRYQVTQFGKPVTLSCSQTLNHNVMYWYQQKSSQAPKLLFHYYDKDFNNEADTPDNFQSRRPNTSFCFLDIRSPGLGDTAMYLCATSRDVLNEQYFGPGTRLTVT.

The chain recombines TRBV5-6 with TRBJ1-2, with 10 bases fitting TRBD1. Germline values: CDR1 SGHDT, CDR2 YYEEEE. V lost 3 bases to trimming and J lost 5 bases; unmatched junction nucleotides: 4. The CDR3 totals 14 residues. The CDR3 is CASSWGTGVYGYTF. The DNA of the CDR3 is TGTGCCAGCAGCTGGGGGACAGGGGTTTATGGCTACACCTTC.

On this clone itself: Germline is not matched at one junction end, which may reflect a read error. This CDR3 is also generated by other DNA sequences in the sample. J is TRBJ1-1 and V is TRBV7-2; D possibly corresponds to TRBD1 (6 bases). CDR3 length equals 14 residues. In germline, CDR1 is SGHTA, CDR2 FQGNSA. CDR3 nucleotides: TGTGCCAGCAGCTTAACAGGGATGAACACTGAGGCTTTCTTT. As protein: CASSLTGMNTEAFF.

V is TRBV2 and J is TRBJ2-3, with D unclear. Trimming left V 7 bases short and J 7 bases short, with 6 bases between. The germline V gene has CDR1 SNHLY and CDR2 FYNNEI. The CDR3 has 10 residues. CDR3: CASISHTQYF. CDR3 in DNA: TGTGCCAGCATTAGCCATACGCAGTATTTT.

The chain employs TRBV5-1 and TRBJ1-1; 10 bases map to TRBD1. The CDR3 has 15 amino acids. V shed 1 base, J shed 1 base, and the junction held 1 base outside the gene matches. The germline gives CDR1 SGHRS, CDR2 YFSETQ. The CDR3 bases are TGCGCCAGCAGCTTGAGGACAGGGGGGAACACTGAAGCTTTCTTT. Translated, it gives CASSLRTGGNTEAFF.

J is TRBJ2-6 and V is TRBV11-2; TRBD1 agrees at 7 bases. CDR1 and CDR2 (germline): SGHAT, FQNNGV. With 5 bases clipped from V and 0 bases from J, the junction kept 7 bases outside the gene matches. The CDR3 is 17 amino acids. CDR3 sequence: CASSRGQTLSGANVLTF. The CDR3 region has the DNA TGTGCCAGCAGCAGGGGACAGACTCTCTCTGGGGCCAACGTCCTGACTTTC. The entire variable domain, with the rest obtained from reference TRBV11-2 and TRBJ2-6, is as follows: EAGVAQSPRYKIIEKRQSVAFWCNPISGHATLYWYQQILGQGPKLLIQFQNNGVVDDSQLPKDRFSAERLKGVDSTLKIQPAKLEDSAVYLCASSRGQTLSGANVLTFGAGSRLTVL.

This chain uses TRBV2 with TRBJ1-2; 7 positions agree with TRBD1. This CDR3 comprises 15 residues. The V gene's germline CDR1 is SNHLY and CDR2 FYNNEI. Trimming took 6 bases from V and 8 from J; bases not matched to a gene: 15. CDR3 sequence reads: CASSYSDRESGGYTF. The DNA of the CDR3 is TGTGCCAGCAGCTATTCCGACAGGGAATCTGGCGGCTACACCTTC.

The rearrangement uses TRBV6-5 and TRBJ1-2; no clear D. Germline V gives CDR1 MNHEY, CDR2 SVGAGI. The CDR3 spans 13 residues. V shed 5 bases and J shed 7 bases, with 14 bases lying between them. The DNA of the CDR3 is TGTGCCAGCAGTCCGGGTCTCTCGACTGGCTACACCTTC. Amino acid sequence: CASSPGLSTGYTF.

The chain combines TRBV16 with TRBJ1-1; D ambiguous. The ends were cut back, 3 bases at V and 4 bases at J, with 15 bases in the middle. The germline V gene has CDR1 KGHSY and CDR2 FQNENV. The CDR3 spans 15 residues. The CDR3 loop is CASSQGTDFGTEAFF. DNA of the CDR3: TGTGCCAGCAGCCAGGGCACGGATTTTGGCACTGAAGCTTTCTTT. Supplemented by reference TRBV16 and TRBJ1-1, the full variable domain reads GEEVAQTPKHLVRGEGQKAKLYCAPIKGHSYVFWYQQVLKNEFKFLISFQNENVFDETGMPKERFSAKCLPNSPCSLEIQATKLEDSAVYFCASSQGTDFGTEAFFGQGTRLTVV.

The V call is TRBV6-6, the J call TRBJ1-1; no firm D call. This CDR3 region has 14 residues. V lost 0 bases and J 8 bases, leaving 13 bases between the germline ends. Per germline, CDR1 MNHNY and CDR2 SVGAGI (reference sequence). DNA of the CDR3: TGTGCCAGCAGTTACTCGAGGGTGGCTGGCGAAGCTTTCTTT. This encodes CASSYSRVAGEAFF.

CDR3 region: CASSQGTGYQETQYF. The CDR3 region has the DNA TGTGCCAGCAGCCAGGGGACAGGTTACCAAGAGACCCAGTACTTC. This sequence joins TRBV3-1 (or the pseudogene TRBV3-2) and TRBJ2-5, with 8 bases aligning to TRBD1. This CDR3 contains 15 residues. Unmatched junction bases numbered 3, after V lost 3 bases and J lost 0 bases. Looked up from germline, CDR1 is LGHDT and CDR2 is YNNKEL (reference sequence).

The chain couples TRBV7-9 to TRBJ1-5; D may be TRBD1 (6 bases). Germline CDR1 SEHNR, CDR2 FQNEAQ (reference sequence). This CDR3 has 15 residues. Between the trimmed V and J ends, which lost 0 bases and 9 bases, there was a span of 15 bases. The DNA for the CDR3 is TGTGCCAGCAGCTTAGCGGGACCGAAGGGGGGGCCCCAGCATTTT. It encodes CASSLAGPKGGPQHF.

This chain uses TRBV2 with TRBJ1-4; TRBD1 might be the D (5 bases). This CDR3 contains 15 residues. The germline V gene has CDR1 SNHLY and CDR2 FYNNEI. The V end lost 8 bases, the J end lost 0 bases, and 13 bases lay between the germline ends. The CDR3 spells CASHPGGATNEKLFF. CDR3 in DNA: TGTGCCAGCCATCCCGGGGGAGCAACTAATGAAAAACTGTTTTTT.

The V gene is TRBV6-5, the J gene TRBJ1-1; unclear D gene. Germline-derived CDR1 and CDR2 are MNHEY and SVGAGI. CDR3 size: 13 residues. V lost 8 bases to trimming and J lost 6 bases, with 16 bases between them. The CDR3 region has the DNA TGTGCCAGCCGCTTCGAGGGTTTGGCTGAAGCTTTCTTT. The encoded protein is CASRFEGLAEAFF.

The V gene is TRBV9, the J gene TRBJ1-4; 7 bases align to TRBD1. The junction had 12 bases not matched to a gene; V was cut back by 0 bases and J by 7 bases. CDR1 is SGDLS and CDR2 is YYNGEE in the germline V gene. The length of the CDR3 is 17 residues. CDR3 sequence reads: CASSVEGQGGAGEKLFF. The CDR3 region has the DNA TGTGCCAGCAGCGTAGAGGGGCAAGGGGGCGCGGGTGAAAAACTGTTTTTT.

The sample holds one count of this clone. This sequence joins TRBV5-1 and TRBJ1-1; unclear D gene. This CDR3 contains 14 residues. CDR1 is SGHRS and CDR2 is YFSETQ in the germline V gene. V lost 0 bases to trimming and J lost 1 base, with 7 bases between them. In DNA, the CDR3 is TGCGCCAGCAGCTTGGAGGTCCAGAACACTGAAGCTTTCTTT. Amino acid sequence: CASSLEVQNTEAFF.

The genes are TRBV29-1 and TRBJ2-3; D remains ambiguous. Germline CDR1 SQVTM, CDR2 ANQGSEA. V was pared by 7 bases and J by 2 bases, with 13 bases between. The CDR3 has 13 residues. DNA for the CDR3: TGCAGCGGCTTAGAACTTAACACAGATACGCAGTATTTT. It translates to CSGLELNTDTQYF.

The CDR3 nucleotides read TGCGCCAGCAGCCCCGGCAGGGTGCCCGAAGCTTTCTTT. Encoded protein: CASSPGRVPEAFF. This chain joins TRBV4-1 and TRBJ1-1; D may be TRBD1 (5 bases). Germline V gives CDR1 MGHRA, CDR2 YSYEKL. V was shortened by 4 bases and J by 8 bases, with 14 bases between the two germline ends. There are 13 residues in the CDR3.

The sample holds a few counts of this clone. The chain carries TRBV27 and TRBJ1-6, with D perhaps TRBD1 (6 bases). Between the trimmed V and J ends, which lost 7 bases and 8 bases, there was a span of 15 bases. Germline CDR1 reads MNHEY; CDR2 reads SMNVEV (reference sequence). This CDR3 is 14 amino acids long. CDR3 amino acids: CASTTWEGDSPLHF. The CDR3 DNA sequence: TGTGCCAGCACCACGTGGGAGGGGGATTCACCCCTCCACTTT.

DNA of the CDR3: TGTGCCAGCAGCCAAGATCCGGCAGGGTTTTACGAGCAGTACTTC. Translated: CASSQDPAGFYEQYF. The V gene is TRBV3-1 (or the pseudogene TRBV3-2), the J gene TRBJ2-7; TRBD1 is a possible D gene (5 bases). Germline CDR1 LGHDT, CDR2 YNNKEL (reference sequence). This CDR3 has 15 residues. With 0 bases removed from V and 4 bases from J, the gap between germline ends came to 13 bases.

The CDR3 reads CASSPGVRDNYGYTF. CDR3 bases: TGTGCCAGCAGCCCAGGGGTCAGGGATAACTATGGCTACACCTTC. This sequence joins TRBV7-9 and TRBJ1-2; possibly TRBD1 for D (6 bases). The CDR3 spans 15 residues. The V gene lost 5 bases and the J gene lost 1 base, with 14 bases spanning the gap. In germline, CDR1 is SEHNR, CDR2 FQNEAQ (reference sequence).

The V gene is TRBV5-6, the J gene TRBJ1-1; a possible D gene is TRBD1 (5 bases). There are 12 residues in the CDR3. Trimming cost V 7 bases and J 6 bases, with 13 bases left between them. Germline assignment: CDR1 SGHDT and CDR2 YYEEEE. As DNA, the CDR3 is TGTGCCAGCGCATCCAGGGTTTCTGAAGCTTTCTTT. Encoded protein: CASASRVSEAFF.

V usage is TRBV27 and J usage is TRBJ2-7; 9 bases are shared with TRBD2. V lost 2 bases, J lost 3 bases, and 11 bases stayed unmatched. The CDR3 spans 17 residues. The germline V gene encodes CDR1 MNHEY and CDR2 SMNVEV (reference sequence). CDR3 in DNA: TGTGCCAGCAGTTTAGTTCCGGCTAGCGGGGTTATCTACGAGCAGTACTTC. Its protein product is CASSLVPASGVIYEQYF.

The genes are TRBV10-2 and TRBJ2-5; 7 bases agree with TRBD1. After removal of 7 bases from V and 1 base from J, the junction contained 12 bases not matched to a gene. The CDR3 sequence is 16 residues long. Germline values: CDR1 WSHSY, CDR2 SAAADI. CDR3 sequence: CASTPPGTAPQETQYF. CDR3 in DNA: TGCGCCAGCACCCCACCAGGGACAGCTCCCCAAGAGACCCAGTACTTC.

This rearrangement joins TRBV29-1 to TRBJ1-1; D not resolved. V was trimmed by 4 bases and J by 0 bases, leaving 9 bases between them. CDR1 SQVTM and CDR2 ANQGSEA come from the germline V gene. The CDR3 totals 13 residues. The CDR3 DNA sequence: TGCAGCGTTGGTGGCAGAATGAACACTGAAGCTTTCTTT. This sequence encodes CSVGGRMNTEAFF.

CDR3 sequence reads: CASSRTGTGELFF. The CDR3 nucleotides are TGTGCCAGCAGCCGGACAGGGACCGGGGAGCTGTTTTTT. The chain carries TRBV3-1 (or the pseudogene TRBV3-2) and TRBJ2-2; 8 nucleotides line up with TRBD1. The CDR3 runs to 13 residues. The trim removed 4 bases at V and 5 bases at J, leaving 0 bases unmatched. The germline V gene has CDR1 LGHDT and CDR2 YNNKEL (reference sequence).

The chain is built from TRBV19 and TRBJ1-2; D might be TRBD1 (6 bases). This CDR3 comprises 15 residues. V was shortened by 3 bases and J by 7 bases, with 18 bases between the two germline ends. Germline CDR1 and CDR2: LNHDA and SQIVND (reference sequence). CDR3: CASSMGAVGQGGYTF. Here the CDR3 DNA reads TGTGCCAGTAGTATGGGGGCAGTCGGGCAGGGTGGCTACACCTTC.

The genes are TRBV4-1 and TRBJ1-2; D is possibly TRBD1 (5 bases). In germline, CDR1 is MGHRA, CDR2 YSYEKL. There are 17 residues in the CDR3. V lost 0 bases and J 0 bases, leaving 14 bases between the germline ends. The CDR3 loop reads CASSQEVSQGTNYGYTF. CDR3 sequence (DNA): TGCGCCAGCAGCCAAGAAGTGTCCCAGGGTACTAACTATGGCTACACCTTC.

The DNA for the CDR3 is TGTGCCAGCAGTTGGGACGGACAGGGGATCTATGGCTACACCTTC. It codes for CASSWDGQGIYGYTF. The chain has TRBV27 and TRBJ1-2; 9 nucleotides agree with TRBD1. This CDR3 comprises 15 residues. V was pared by 4 bases and J by 4 bases, with 7 bases of the junction left unmatched. The germline CDR1 and CDR2 sequences are MNHEY and SMNVEV (reference sequence).